This TCR beta chain came from a study of blood T cell repertoires in COVID-19. Study at large: Samples came from the United States, Italy and Spain, spanning acute and convalescent COVID-19.

Original methodology: It was from reference gene primer amplification that nucleated cell counts were estimated. Sequenced by immunoSEQ multiplex PCR; TCRdb stores in-frame clones only, minus some. V and J calls and clone size follow that table, whereas D and trimming were derived from the DNA. The sample includes around 70,000 clones, around 90% seen only once; the top ten take 6% to 8%. There are 15 residues in the CDR3. The ends lost 5 bases at V and 0 bases at J; junction bases unmatched: 6. Per the germline V gene, CDR1 is LNHDA and CDR2 is SQIVND (reference sequence). This clone was recorded once.

This clonotype was obtained from a human donor in a cohort sampled during active COVID-19. Sequencing was done on a sample of peripheral blood. The chain combines TRBV19 with TRBJ1-2; 7 positions agree with TRBD1. This CDR3 reads CASSHPGTANYGYTF. CDR3 nucleotides: TGTGCCAGTAGTCATCCTGGGACAGCTAACTATGGCTACACCTTC.